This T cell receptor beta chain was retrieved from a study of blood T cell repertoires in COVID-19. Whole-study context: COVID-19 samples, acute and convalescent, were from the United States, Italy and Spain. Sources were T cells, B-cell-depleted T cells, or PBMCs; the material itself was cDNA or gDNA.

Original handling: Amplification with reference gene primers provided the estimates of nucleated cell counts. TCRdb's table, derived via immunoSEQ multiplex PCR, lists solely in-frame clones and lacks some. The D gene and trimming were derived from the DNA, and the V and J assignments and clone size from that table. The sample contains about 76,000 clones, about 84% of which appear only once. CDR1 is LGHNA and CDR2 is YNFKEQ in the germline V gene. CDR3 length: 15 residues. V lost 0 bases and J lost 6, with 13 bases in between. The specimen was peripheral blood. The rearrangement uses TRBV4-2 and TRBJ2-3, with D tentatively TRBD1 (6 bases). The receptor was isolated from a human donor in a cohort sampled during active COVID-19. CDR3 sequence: CASSQDPTGLDTQYF. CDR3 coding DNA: TGTGCCAGCAGCCAAGACCCTACAGGGCTGGATACGCAGTATTTT.